A selection of T cell receptor beta chains follows, all from one sample in a study of T-cell memory formation after mild COVID-19. TCRdb reanalysed the 5' RACE reads using MiXCR and keeps one entry per CDR3 protein. Here the sample spans 210,000 or so distinct CDR3 sequences, around 27% being singletons. The sequenced sample consisted of PBMCs or a T cell subset sorted from them (not recorded which). These receptors came from an adult woman who had mild COVID-19 (a few samples of this study predate the infection). Cell type and time point are not known. The CDR3 runs from the conserved cysteine through the conserved F or W. Each record gives: J gene, clone size, D gene, V gene, CDR3 DNA, CDR3 protein. A D gene is named only where the DNA matches it firmly. Not every row has a clone size; where given, it reads once, few, many or a size class.

TRBJ2-3	many	TRBD2	TRBV6-2/TRBV6-3	TGTGCCAGCGGTTCTAGTTTGGGACTAGCTACGGATACGCAGTATTTT	CASGSSLGLATDTQYF
TRBJ2-3	.	TRBD2	TRBV27	TGTGCCAGCAGTCCATTTAAAGGATGGGGTAGCGGGGATAGCACAGATACGCAGTATTTT	CASSPFKGWGSGDSTDTQYF
TRBJ2-5	.	TRBD2	TRBV6-2/TRBV6-3	TGTGCCAGCAGTTGGACCGGGACTAGCGGGAGGGAAGAGACCCAGTACTTC	CASSWTGTSGREETQYF
TRBJ2-5	.	.	TRBV29-1	TGCAGCGTTCGCGGTCACGGCCAAGAGACCCAGTACTTC	CSVRGHGQETQYF
TRBJ2-1	.	TRBD2	TRBV7-7	TGTGCTAGCAGCCCTACTAGCGGAGCAGGTGAGCAGTTCTTC	CASSPTSGAGEQFF
TRBJ2-3	few	.	TRBV12-3/TRBV12-4	TGTGCCAGCAGACGTACTAGCACAGATACGCAGTATTTT	CASRRTSTDTQYF
TRBJ2-2	few	.	TRBV4-2	TGTGCCAGCAGCCAAGATCCCCAAGGGGAGCTCACCGGGGAGCTGTTTTTT	CASSQDPQGELTGELFF
TRBJ2-5	.	.	TRBV29-1	TGCAGCGTTGGCGGACAGCAGGAGACCCAGTACTTC	CSVGGQQETQYF
TRBJ2-3	.	.	TRBV11-2	TGTGCCAGCAGCCACTCAAAGGGGCGAGATACGCAGTATTTT	CASSHSKGRDTQYF
TRBJ2-3	once	TRBD1	TRBV12-3/TRBV12-4	TGTGCCAGCAGTTCACACCGGACAGGGAGCACAGATACGCAGTATTTT	CASSSHRTGSTDTQYF
TRBJ2-3	few	.	TRBV24-1	TGTGCCACCAGTGATTTGCAGGAGCCAGATACGCAGTATTTT	CATSDLQEPDTQYF
TRBJ1-4	.	TRBD1	TRBV12-3/TRBV12-4	TGTGCCAGCACCCCAGGGGGTCCTAATGAAAAACTGTTTTTT	CASTPGGPNEKLFF
TRBJ2-3	few	TRBD1	TRBV2	TGTGCCAGCAGTGGTGACGAGGGACAGGGCACAGATACGCAGTATTTT	CASSGDEGQGTDTQYF
TRBJ2-1	.	.	TRBV5-1	TGCGCCAGCAGCTTGGAAGCCTCAGGGCACAATGAGCAGTTCTTC	CASSLEASGHNEQFF
TRBJ2-7	few	TRBD1	TRBV4-3	TGCGCCAGCAGCCGATCCGGGACAGGTACTCGCGAGCAGTACTTC	CASSRSGTGTREQYF
TRBJ2-5	many	TRBD1	TRBV20-1	TGCAGTGCTAGAGCTCCGGGACAGCAAGAGACCCAGTACTTC	CSARAPGQQETQYF
TRBJ2-1	.	TRBD2	TRBV5-1	TGCGCCAGCAGATCGACTAGCGGGGCTCCCCTTCGAGTAAATGAGCAGTTCTTC	CASRSTSGAPLRVNEQFF
TRBJ2-1	few	TRBD1	TRBV29-1	TGCAGCGTTGAGGGTGACAGGGTTAGGAATGAGCAGTTCTTC	CSVEGDRVRNEQFF
TRBJ1-1	.	.	TRBV4-3	TGCGCCAGCAGCCAAGAAAGTTCTATGGGCACTGAAGCTTTCTTT	CASSQESSMGTEAFF
TRBJ2-5	.	.	TRBV29-1	TGCAGCTTCGGGCCCCAGTACTTC	CSFGPQYF
TRBJ2-1	few	.	TRBV4-3	TGCGCCAGCAGCCACCAACACGGAAGCTCCTACAATGAGCAGTTCTTC	CASSHQHGSSYNEQFF
TRBJ1-1	few	.	TRBV20-1	TGCAGTGCCAACGACCACAGGGAAGCTTTCTTT	CSANDHREAFF
TRBJ2-7	many	TRBD2	TRBV7-2	TGTGCCAGCAGCTTAGGCAGTCTAGCGGGTTCCCCCTACGAGCAGTACTTC	CASSLGSLAGSPYEQYF
TRBJ2-7	.	TRBD1	TRBV30	TGTGCCTGGACCGCCGGACAGGGCTACGAGCAGTACTTC	CAWTAGQGYEQYF
TRBJ1-1	few	.	TRBV3-1	TGTGCCAGCAGCCAAAATCAGGGGAACACTGAAGCTTTCTTT	CASSQNQGNTEAFF
TRBJ2-3	.	.	TRBV5-1	TGCGCCAGCAGCTTTGAAACGGGGGGCACAGATACGCAGTATTTT	CASSFETGGTDTQYF
TRBJ2-1	few	TRBD2	TRBV5-1	TGCGCCAGCAGCTTGAGGACTAGCGAATACAATGAGCAGTTCTTC	CASSLRTSEYNEQFF
TRBJ2-5	.	TRBD2	TRBV5-1	TGCGCCAGCAGCTTGGCCCCTAGCGGGGGGGGAGAGACCCAGTACTTC	CASSLAPSGGGETQYF
TRBJ1-5	few	.	TRBV6-2/TRBV6-3	TGTGCCACCTCGGGTGGGGCGTATCAGCCCCAGCATTTT	CATSGGAYQPQHF
TRBJ2-7	few	TRBD1	TRBV20-1	TGCAGTGCTATATCCCCGACAGGGGACTACGAGCAGTACTTC	CSAISPTGDYEQYF
TRBJ1-1	.	.	TRBV6-6	TGTGCCAGCAGCCCCCCCCCGGGCACTGAAGCTTTCTTT	CASSPPPGTEAFF
TRBJ1-2	.	TRBD1	TRBV27	TGTGCCAGCAGTTTACAGGGGGAGTATGGCTACACCTTC	CASSLQGEYGYTF
TRBJ2-1	.	TRBD2	TRBV5-1	TGCGCCAGCAGCTCACGGGCGGGGGGGCAATACAATGAGCAGTTCTTC	CASSSRAGGQYNEQFF
TRBJ2-5	.	.	TRBV3-1	TGTGCCAGCAGCCACAGGACATACCAAGAGACCCAGTACTTC	CASSHRTYQETQYF
TRBJ2-7	.	TRBD1	TRBV7-9	TGTGCCAGCAGCGAGGGGACAGACTCCTACGAGCAGTACTTC	CASSEGTDSYEQYF
TRBJ2-5	few	TRBD2	TRBV7-9	TGTGCCAGCCCCCCCCCCAGCGGGGGACAAGAGACCCAGTACTTC	CASPPPSGGQETQYF
TRBJ2-3	.	.	TRBV10-3	TGTGCCATTCAGACTAGATCCTCTGATACGCAGTATTTT	CAIQTRSSDTQYF